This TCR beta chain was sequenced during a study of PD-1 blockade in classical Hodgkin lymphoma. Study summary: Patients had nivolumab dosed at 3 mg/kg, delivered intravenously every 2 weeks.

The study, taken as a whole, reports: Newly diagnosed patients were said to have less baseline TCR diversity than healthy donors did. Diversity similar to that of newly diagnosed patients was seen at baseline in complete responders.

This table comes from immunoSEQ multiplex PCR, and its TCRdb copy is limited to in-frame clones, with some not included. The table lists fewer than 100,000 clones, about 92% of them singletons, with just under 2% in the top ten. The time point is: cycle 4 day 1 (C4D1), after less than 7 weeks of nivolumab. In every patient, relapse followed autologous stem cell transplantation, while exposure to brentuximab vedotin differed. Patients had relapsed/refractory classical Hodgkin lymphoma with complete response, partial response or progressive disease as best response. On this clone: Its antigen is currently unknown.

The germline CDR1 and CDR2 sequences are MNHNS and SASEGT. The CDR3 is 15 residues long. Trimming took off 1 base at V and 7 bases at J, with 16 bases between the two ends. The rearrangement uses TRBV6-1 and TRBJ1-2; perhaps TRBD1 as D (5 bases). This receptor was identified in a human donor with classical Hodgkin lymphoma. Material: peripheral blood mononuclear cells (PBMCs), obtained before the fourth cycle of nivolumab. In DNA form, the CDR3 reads TGTGCCAGCAGTGAAGTAGGGGCAGGCGGTTTTGGCTACACCTTC. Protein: CASSEVGAGGFGYTF.